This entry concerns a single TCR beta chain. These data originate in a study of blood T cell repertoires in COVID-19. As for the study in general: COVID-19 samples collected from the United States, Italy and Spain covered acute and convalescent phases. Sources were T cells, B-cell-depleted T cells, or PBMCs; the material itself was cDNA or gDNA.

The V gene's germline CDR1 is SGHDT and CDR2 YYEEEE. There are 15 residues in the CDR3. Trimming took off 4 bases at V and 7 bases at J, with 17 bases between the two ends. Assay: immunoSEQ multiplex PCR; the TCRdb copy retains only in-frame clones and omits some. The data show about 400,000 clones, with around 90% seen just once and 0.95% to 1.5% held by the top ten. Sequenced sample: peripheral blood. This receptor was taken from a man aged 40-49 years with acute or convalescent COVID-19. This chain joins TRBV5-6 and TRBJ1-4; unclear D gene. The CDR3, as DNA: TGTGCCAGCAGCCCGGGGAGCGCCGGGCCTGAAAAACTGTTTTTT. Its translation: CASSPGSAGPEKLFF. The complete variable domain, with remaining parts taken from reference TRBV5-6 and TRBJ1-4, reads DAGVTQSPTHLIKTRGQQVTLRCSPKSGHDTVSWYQQALGQGPQFIFQYYEEEERQRGNFPDRFSGHQFPNYSSELNVNALLLGDSALYLCASSPGSAGPEKLFFGSGTQLSVL.